This T cell receptor beta chain was observed in a study of beta chain features in type 1 diabetes. This clone was seen a single time. The CDR3 length is 13 residues. Between the trimmed V and J ends, which lost 4 bases and 9 bases, there was a span of 13 bases. CDR1 is MNHEY, CDR2 SMNVEV, per germline (reference sequence). As every portion of the isolated RNA was reverse transcribed, the sequencing read expressed TCRB transcripts. The repertoire was sequenced with immunoSEQ multiplex PCR; TCRdb's copy has only in-frame clones and lacks some. The sample lists about 160,000 clones, around 8% occurring once.

This TCR came from a man younger than 30 in good health. The chain uses TRBV27 and TRBJ1-5; D not resolved. The sequencing sample was made of central memory CD4+ T cells from blood. CDR3 region: CASSSVPWAPQHF. CDR3 in DNA: TGTGCCAGCAGTTCAGTACCTTGGGCGCCCCAGCATTTT.